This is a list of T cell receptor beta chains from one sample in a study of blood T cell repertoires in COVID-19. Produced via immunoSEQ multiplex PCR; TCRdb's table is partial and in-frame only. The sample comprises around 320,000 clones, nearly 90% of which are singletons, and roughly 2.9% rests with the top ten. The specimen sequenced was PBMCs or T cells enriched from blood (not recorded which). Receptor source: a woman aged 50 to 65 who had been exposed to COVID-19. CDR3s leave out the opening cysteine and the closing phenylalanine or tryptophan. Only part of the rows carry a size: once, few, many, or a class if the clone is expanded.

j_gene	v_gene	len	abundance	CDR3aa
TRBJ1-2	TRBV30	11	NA	AWRVRGLEGYT
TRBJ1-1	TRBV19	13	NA	ASINVMRAGAEAF
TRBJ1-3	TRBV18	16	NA	ASSPLAGARGSGNTIY
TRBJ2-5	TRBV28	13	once	ASRGQARYQETQY
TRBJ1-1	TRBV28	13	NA	ASSPRRGMNTEAF
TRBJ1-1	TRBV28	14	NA	ASSPLTGWGSAEAF
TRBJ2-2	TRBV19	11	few	ASSRGGTGELF
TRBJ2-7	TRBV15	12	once	ATSRQRVSYEQY
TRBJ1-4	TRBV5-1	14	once	ASSLAGTAQNEKLF
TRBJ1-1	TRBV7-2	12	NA	ASRQGEVNTEAF
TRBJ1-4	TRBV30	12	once	AWRVTYGDGKLF
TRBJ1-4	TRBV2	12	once	ASSRGGEVEKLF
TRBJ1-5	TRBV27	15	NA	ASSLSGFGQGNQPQH
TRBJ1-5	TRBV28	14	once	ASRGTESLSNQPQH
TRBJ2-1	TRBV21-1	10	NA	ASRTRYNEQF
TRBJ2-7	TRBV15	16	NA	ATSRDLGGTAYSYEQY
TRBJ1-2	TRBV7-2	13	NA	ASSSSGQGDYGYT
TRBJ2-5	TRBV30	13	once	AWTTLREIPETQY
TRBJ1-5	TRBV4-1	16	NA	ASSQVAGGGGNNQPQH
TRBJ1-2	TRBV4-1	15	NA	ASSPGTGGASIYGYT
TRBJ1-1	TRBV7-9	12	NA	ASRLGTESSEAF
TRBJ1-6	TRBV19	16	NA	ASSKTTGTEDSRSPLH
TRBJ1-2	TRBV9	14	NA	ASSATQQGAIGGYT
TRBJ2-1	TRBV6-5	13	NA	ASSYWDRTHNEQF
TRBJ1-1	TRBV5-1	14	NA	ASSLGWSAVNTEAF
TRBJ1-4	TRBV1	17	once	TSSHGPGGGGRGGEKLF
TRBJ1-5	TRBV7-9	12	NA	ASSSLGARQPQH
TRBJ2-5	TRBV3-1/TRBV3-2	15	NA	ASSQAISSGGAETQY
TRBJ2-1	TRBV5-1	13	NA	ASSSTGSSYNEQF
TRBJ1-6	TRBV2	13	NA	ASGSGQVDNSPLH
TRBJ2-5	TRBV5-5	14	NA	ASSLYRGQAQETQY
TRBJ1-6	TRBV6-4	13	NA	ASSDGTGGYSPLH
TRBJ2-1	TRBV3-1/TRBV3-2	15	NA	ASSQGLFAGGDNEQF